These T cell receptor beta chains were read from a single sample in a study of blood T cell repertoires in COVID-19. Produced via immunoSEQ multiplex PCR; TCRdb's table is partial and in-frame only. The sample gives more than 65,000 clones, roughly 85% of which show up once; more than 4.5% is in the top ten. Sequencing was performed on peripheral blood. The receptors shown here come from a man in his fifties or sixties with acute or convalescent COVID-19. CDR3s include the opening cysteine and the closing phenylalanine or tryptophan. Each record gives: D gene, V gene, J gene, clone size, CDR3 DNA, CDR3 protein. A D gene is named only where the DNA matches it firmly. For some rows the clone size is stated as once, few or many, or as a class when expanded; others skip it.

d_gene: .
v_gene: TRBV5-1
j_gene: TRBJ2-3
abundance: .
CDR3nt: TGCGCCAGCAGCCCTGGGGGCAGAAGCACAGATACGCAGTATTTT
CDR3aa: CASSPGGRSTDTQYF

d_gene: TRBD1
v_gene: TRBV10-2
j_gene: TRBJ2-7
abundance: once
CDR3nt: TGCGCCAGCGCAGATCGGGACAGGGCCTACGAGCAGTACTTC
CDR3aa: CASADRDRAYEQYF

d_gene: .
v_gene: TRBV19
j_gene: TRBJ1-3
abundance: .
CDR3nt: TGTGCCAGTAGTCTCACTCGTCTTGTAGCAACCGGAAACACCATATATTTT
CDR3aa: CASSLTRLVATGNTIYF

d_gene: .
v_gene: TRBV7-2
j_gene: TRBJ1-1
abundance: .
CDR3nt: TGTGCCAGCAGCGCGGTAATGAACACTGAAGCTTTCTTT
CDR3aa: CASSAVMNTEAFF

d_gene: .
v_gene: TRBV6-1
j_gene: TRBJ1-5
abundance: few
CDR3nt: TGTGCCAGCAGTGAAGCCGGCAATCAGCCCCAGCATTTT
CDR3aa: CASSEAGNQPQHF

d_gene: .
v_gene: TRBV12-3/TRBV12-4
j_gene: TRBJ1-2
abundance: once
CDR3nt: TGTGCCAGCAGTCCGGGGAACTATGGCTACACCTTC
CDR3aa: CASSPGNYGYTF

d_gene: TRBD1
v_gene: TRBV5-4
j_gene: TRBJ2-7
abundance: once
CDR3nt: TGTGCCAGCAGCTCCCGACAGGGTCGAGTCGCCGAGCAGTACTTC
CDR3aa: CASSSRQGRVAEQYF

d_gene: .
v_gene: TRBV6-5
j_gene: TRBJ1-4
abundance: .
CDR3nt: TGTGCCAGCAGTTACACGAAGACACCTGAAAAACTGTTTTTT
CDR3aa: CASSYTKTPEKLFF

d_gene: .
v_gene: TRBV11-2
j_gene: TRBJ2-1
abundance: few
CDR3nt: TGTGCCAGCAGCTTGGGCCCCAGCAATGAGCAGTTCTTC
CDR3aa: CASSLGPSNEQFF

d_gene: TRBD2
v_gene: TRBV11-2
j_gene: TRBJ2-7
abundance: .
CDR3nt: TGTGCCAGCAGCTTCCCCGGAGGACTAGCGGGGGCGTACGAGCAGTACTTC
CDR3aa: CASSFPGGLAGAYEQYF

d_gene: TRBD1
v_gene: TRBV6-6
j_gene: TRBJ1-1
abundance: .
CDR3nt: TGTGCCAGCAGCTCCGCGGGACAGGTGAACACTGAAGCTTTCTTT
CDR3aa: CASSSAGQVNTEAFF

d_gene: .
v_gene: TRBV12-5
j_gene: TRBJ1-2
abundance: .
CDR3nt: TGTGCTAGTGGAAAGGACTCTTTTGGGGGCTACACCTTC
CDR3aa: CASGKDSFGGYTF

d_gene: .
v_gene: TRBV3-1/TRBV3-2
j_gene: TRBJ2-7
abundance: .
CDR3nt: TGTGCCAGCAGCCAAGAAGTTGTAGATAATCAGTACTTC
CDR3aa: CASSQEVVDNQYF

d_gene: TRBD1
v_gene: TRBV6-2/TRBV6-3
j_gene: TRBJ2-1
abundance: .
CDR3nt: TGTGCCAGCAGCCCCCACAGGGGCCCAAGCTCCTACAATGAGCAGTTCTTC
CDR3aa: CASSPHRGPSSYNEQFF

d_gene: TRBD1
v_gene: TRBV18
j_gene: TRBJ2-7
abundance: .
CDR3nt: TGTGCCAGCTCAAGACAGGGGGCTGCCTACGAGCAGTACTTC
CDR3aa: CASSRQGAAYEQYF

d_gene: TRBD1
v_gene: TRBV7-2
j_gene: TRBJ2-7
abundance: .
CDR3nt: TGTGCCACCTCAGTAGCCCCAGGGGGCTCGTACGAGCAGTACTTC
CDR3aa: CATSVAPGGSYEQYF

d_gene: TRBD1
v_gene: TRBV19
j_gene: TRBJ1-5
abundance: .
CDR3nt: TGTGCCAGTAGTATAGCGCAGGGGGGTAAACCCCAGCATTTT
CDR3aa: CASSIAQGGKPQHF

d_gene: TRBD1
v_gene: TRBV7-9
j_gene: TRBJ1-5
abundance: .
CDR3nt: TGTGCCAGCGGATCAACAGGGGGAAACAATCAGCCCCAGCATTTT
CDR3aa: CASGSTGGNNQPQHF

d_gene: TRBD1
v_gene: TRBV12-5
j_gene: TRBJ1-6
abundance: .
CDR3nt: TGTGCTAGTGGTGGCACCGGGACAGGGAATAATTCACCCCTCCACTTT
CDR3aa: CASGGTGTGNNSPLHF

d_gene: TRBD1
v_gene: TRBV7-2
j_gene: TRBJ1-4
abundance: .
CDR3nt: TGTGCCAGCAGCTTCGTGACAGGGGTAGGAGAAAAACTGTTTTTT
CDR3aa: CASSFVTGVGEKLFF

d_gene: .
v_gene: TRBV9
j_gene: TRBJ1-1
abundance: .
CDR3nt: TGTGCCAGCAGCGTAGGGGAGGTAATGAACACTGAAGCTTTCTTT
CDR3aa: CASSVGEVMNTEAFF

d_gene: TRBD1
v_gene: TRBV7-8
j_gene: TRBJ1-5
abundance: .
CDR3nt: TGTGCCAGCAGTAGCACAGGGGCTAGCAATCAGCCCCAGCATTTT
CDR3aa: CASSSTGASNQPQHF

d_gene: .
v_gene: TRBV5-6
j_gene: TRBJ2-5
abundance: .
CDR3nt: TGTGCCAGCAGCTCTCAGGCAGTCCAAGAGACCCAGTACTTC
CDR3aa: CASSSQAVQETQYF

d_gene: .
v_gene: TRBV19
j_gene: TRBJ1-2
abundance: .
CDR3nt: TGTGCCAGTATGATCCCAGGGGTTTATGGCTACACCTTC
CDR3aa: CASMIPGVYGYTF

d_gene: .
v_gene: TRBV14
j_gene: TRBJ2-2
abundance: once
CDR3nt: TGTGCCAGCAGCCCCCAGGGCCGTGGCACCGGGGAGCTGTTTTTT
CDR3aa: CASSPQGRGTGELFF

d_gene: TRBD2
v_gene: TRBV5-4
j_gene: TRBJ2-5
abundance: .
CDR3nt: TGTGCCAGCAGTTACGGACTAGATCAAGAGACCCAGTACTTC
CDR3aa: CASSYGLDQETQYF

d_gene: TRBD1
v_gene: TRBV5-6
j_gene: TRBJ2-2
abundance: once
CDR3nt: TGTGCCAGCAGTCCCGGGACAGGGTTAAGGGACGGGGAGCTGTTTTTT
CDR3aa: CASSPGTGLRDGELFF

d_gene: .
v_gene: TRBV3-1/TRBV3-2
j_gene: TRBJ2-1
abundance: .
CDR3nt: TGTGCCAGCAGCCAAGAGCGGGGAGCGCAGTTCTTC
CDR3aa: CASSQERGAQFF

d_gene: .
v_gene: TRBV9
j_gene: TRBJ2-7
abundance: few
CDR3nt: TGTGCCAGCAGCGCCACAACAGGGAATCTCTACGAGCAGTACTTC
CDR3aa: CASSATTGNLYEQYF

d_gene: .
v_gene: TRBV28
j_gene: TRBJ1-2
abundance: .
CDR3nt: TGTGCCAGCAGTTTAATTACATCTGGCTACACCTTC
CDR3aa: CASSLITSGYTF

d_gene: TRBD1
v_gene: TRBV18
j_gene: TRBJ1-6
abundance: few
CDR3nt: TGTGCCAGCTCACCGGGGGTACAGGGGGGGTCACCCCTCCACTTT
CDR3aa: CASSPGVQGGSPLHF

d_gene: TRBD2
v_gene: TRBV11-2
j_gene: TRBJ2-7
abundance: few
CDR3nt: TGTGCCAGCAGCTTAGAAACTAGCGGAAACCCCGAGCAGTACTTC
CDR3aa: CASSLETSGNPEQYF

d_gene: .
v_gene: TRBV2
j_gene: TRBJ2-1
abundance: once
CDR3nt: TGTGCCAGCAGTCTTTACACTGAGCAGTTCTTC
CDR3aa: CASSLYTEQFF

d_gene: .
v_gene: TRBV5-6
j_gene: TRBJ1-2
abundance: .
CDR3nt: TGTGCCAGCAGCATAGGCTGGGGGGTTATGCGGTACACCTTC
CDR3aa: CASSIGWGVMRYTF

d_gene: TRBD1
v_gene: TRBV2
j_gene: TRBJ1-1
abundance: few
CDR3nt: TGTGCCAGCAAGGGACAGGGAACGACTGAAGCTTTCTTT
CDR3aa: CASKGQGTTEAFF

d_gene: .
v_gene: TRBV19
j_gene: TRBJ2-7
abundance: .
CDR3nt: TGTGCCAGTAGTATGGGCGGGGCAAGCTCCTACGAGCAGTACTTC
CDR3aa: CASSMGGASSYEQYF

d_gene: .
v_gene: TRBV18
j_gene: TRBJ2-3
abundance: .
CDR3nt: TGTGCCAGCTCACGCTTAGGGGCGGGGGCTCCAGATACGCAGTATTTT
CDR3aa: CASSRLGAGAPDTQYF

d_gene: .
v_gene: TRBV6-6
j_gene: TRBJ2-3
abundance: .
CDR3nt: TGTGCCAGCAGCCCCGATCGAGCGTCAGATACGCAGTATTTT
CDR3aa: CASSPDRASDTQYF

d_gene: .
v_gene: TRBV10-3
j_gene: TRBJ2-5
abundance: .
CDR3nt: TGTGCCATCAGTCCCACCGGAGCAGGGATGGAGACCCAGTACTTC
CDR3aa: CAISPTGAGMETQYF

d_gene: .
v_gene: TRBV5-4
j_gene: TRBJ1-5
abundance: .
CDR3nt: TGTGCCAGCAGCTTTGGCGGGTGGAATCAGCCCCAGCATTTT
CDR3aa: CASSFGGWNQPQHF

d_gene: TRBD1
v_gene: TRBV4-2
j_gene: TRBJ1-2
abundance: .
CDR3nt: TGTGCCAGCAGCCAAGGACAGGGTTTCTACACCTTC
CDR3aa: CASSQGQGFYTF

d_gene: .
v_gene: TRBV19
j_gene: TRBJ1-1
abundance: .
CDR3nt: TGTGCCAGTAATGGGGCAGGCCTATACACTGAAGCTTTCTTT
CDR3aa: CASNGAGLYTEAFF

d_gene: .
v_gene: TRBV10-3
j_gene: TRBJ1-6
abundance: .
CDR3nt: TGTGCCATCAGTGAGTCTGGCCAGGGGAGTTCACCCCTCCACTTT
CDR3aa: CAISESGQGSSPLHF

d_gene: .
v_gene: TRBV6-5
j_gene: TRBJ2-4
abundance: .
CDR3nt: TGTGCCAGCAGAAACTCGGACACCGAGACGCTTCAGTACTTC
CDR3aa: CASRNSDTETLQYF

d_gene: .
v_gene: TRBV19
j_gene: TRBJ1-1
abundance: once
CDR3nt: TGTGCCAGTAGTCTTCGACAGGCTATGAACACTGAAGCTTTCTTT
CDR3aa: CASSLRQAMNTEAFF

d_gene: .
v_gene: TRBV7-2
j_gene: TRBJ1-1
abundance: .
CDR3nt: TGTGCCAGCAGCTTAGTTACAGGCGGCACTGAAGCTTTCTTT
CDR3aa: CASSLVTGGTEAFF

d_gene: .
v_gene: TRBV6-2/TRBV6-3
j_gene: TRBJ1-1
abundance: .
CDR3nt: TGTGCCAGCAGTTACTCGTACAGCATGAACACTGAAGCTTTCTTT
CDR3aa: CASSYSYSMNTEAFF

d_gene: .
v_gene: TRBV10-3
j_gene: TRBJ1-1
abundance: .
CDR3nt: TGTGCCATCAGTGAGTATGAGGGGAACACTGAAGCTTTCTTT
CDR3aa: CAISEYEGNTEAFF

d_gene: .
v_gene: TRBV4-3
j_gene: TRBJ2-5
abundance: .
CDR3nt: TGCGCCAGCAGCCAAGATTGGAGCCAAGAGACCCAGTACTTC
CDR3aa: CASSQDWSQETQYF

d_gene: .
v_gene: TRBV6-6
j_gene: TRBJ1-2
abundance: .
CDR3nt: TGTGCCACTCGTCCCAACTATGGCTACACCTTC
CDR3aa: CATRPNYGYTF

d_gene: .
v_gene: TRBV18
j_gene: TRBJ2-7
abundance: .
CDR3nt: TGTGCCAGCTCAAACCGGGACACTGGCGAGCAGTACTTC
CDR3aa: CASSNRDTGEQYF

d_gene: .
v_gene: TRBV2
j_gene: TRBJ2-4
abundance: .
CDR3nt: TGTGCCAGCAGTGAAGCAGGGGACATTCAGTACTTC
CDR3aa: CASSEAGDIQYF

d_gene: .
v_gene: TRBV12-3/TRBV12-4
j_gene: TRBJ2-2
abundance: .
CDR3nt: TGTGCCAGCAGTTTTAACGGGGAGCTGTTTTTT
CDR3aa: CASSFNGELFF

d_gene: .
v_gene: TRBV10-3
j_gene: TRBJ1-2
abundance: few
CDR3nt: TGTGCCATCACGAGGGAAGCTAACTATGGCTACACCTTC
CDR3aa: CAITREANYGYTF

d_gene: TRBD1
v_gene: TRBV12-3/TRBV12-4
j_gene: TRBJ1-4
abundance: few
CDR3nt: TGTGCCAGCAGTTTATACAGGGGGGAAAAACTGTTTTTT
CDR3aa: CASSLYRGEKLFF

d_gene: TRBD2
v_gene: TRBV3-1/TRBV3-2
j_gene: TRBJ2-5
abundance: once
CDR3nt: TGTGCCAGCAGCCAGCGGGGGGGGTACCAAGAGACCCAGTACTTC
CDR3aa: CASSQRGGYQETQYF

d_gene: TRBD2
v_gene: TRBV5-4
j_gene: TRBJ2-5
abundance: .
CDR3nt: TGTGCCAGCAACAACGGGGGGAGGGCGGAGACCCAGTACTTC
CDR3aa: CASNNGGRAETQYF